One sample yielded the 21 T cell receptor beta chains listed below, sequenced in a study of T-cell reconstitution after alpha-beta-depleted transplantation in children (dated by TCRdb to 2016 to 2017). The treatment or condition label corresponds to: allogeneic hematopoietic cell transplantation with graft depleted of TCRalphabeta T cells and CD19 B cells. Receptor amplification or capture employed PCR. TCRdb names Illumina HiSeq 2500 as the instrument used. To normalize quantification of the TCRbeta repertoire, the TCR libraries were built with molecular barcoding that relied on unique molecular identifiers. TCRdb handled the public reads itself, with Q25 trimming in fastp and clone calling in MiXCR, and kept productive beta chains. Identical CDR3 protein sequences are pooled into one entry, listed with their most common genes and DNA. Counted in this sample were a few hundred thousand distinct CDR3 sequences; 25% to 30% of them appeared once. The ten largest clones take up less than 40% of the sample.

The input for sequencing was PBMCs, taken before TCRalphabeta/CD19-depleted stem cell transplant. The source is a boy under two years old with Wiskott-Aldrich syndrome, due to receive a stem cell transplant.

The chain joins TRBV27 to TRBJ2-5; D may be TRBD1 or TRBD2 (5 bases each). The germline V gene encodes CDR1 MNHEY and CDR2 SMNVEV (reference sequence). CDR3 length: 13 amino acids. V was shortened by 7 bases and J by 5 bases, with 14 bases between the two germline ends. CDR3: CASTNNRGETQYF. The CDR3 nucleotides are TGTGCCAGCACAAACAATCGGGGCGAGACCCAGTACTTC.

This clonotype was picked up a small number of times. The rearrangement links TRBV28 to TRBJ2-1; possibly TRBD1 for D (5 bases). CDR3 length equals 14 residues. Trimming cost V 7 bases and J 0 bases, with 10 bases left between them. CDR1 and CDR2 (germline): MDHEN, SYDVKM. The CDR3 bases are TGTGCCAGCACACGGACAACCTCCTACAATGAGCAGTTCTTC. This codes for CASTRTTSYNEQFF.

The chain carries TRBV28 and TRBJ2-7, with a weak D call TRBD1 (5 bases). V was pared by 7 bases and J by 7 bases, with 17 bases between. The CDR3 has 13 residues. CDR1 and CDR2 from the germline V gene are MDHEN and SYDVKM. CDR3 DNA: TGTGCCAGCAATACCAGGGTGGGCGAGGAGCAGTACTTC. Translation gives CASNTRVGEEQYF.

The chain links TRBV3-1 to TRBJ2-1, with TRBD2 matching over 10 bases. J lost 6 bases, V lost 1 base, and 3 bases had no gene match. Germline CDR1 is LGHDT and CDR2 is YNNKEL (reference sequence). The CDR3 has 15 residues. CDR3 DNA: TGTGCCAGCAGCCAAGTACTAGCGGGGACCAATGAGCAGTTCTTC. It translates to CASSQVLAGTNEQFF.

This clonotype was counted only a few times. The chain carries TRBV5-1 and TRBJ2-3; 8 bases agree with TRBD2. The trim removed 2 bases at V and 0 bases at J, leaving 5 bases unmatched. Looked up from germline, CDR1 is SGHRS and CDR2 is YFSETQ. This CDR3 has 16 amino acids. In DNA form, the CDR3 reads TGCGCCAGCAGCTTCGGACTAGCCTCTAGCACAGATACGCAGTATTTT. Protein product: CASSFGLASSTDTQYF.

J is TRBJ2-1 and V is TRBV27, with TRBD2 identical over 8 bases. V dropped 3 bases and J dropped 4; count of bases not matched to a gene: 11. This CDR3 is 17 amino acids long. From germline, CDR1 is MNHEY and CDR2 SMNVEV (reference sequence). The CDR3 is CASSFSGTRTAYNEQFF. The CDR3 coding sequence is TGTGCCAGCAGTTTTAGCGGGACACGTACCGCTTACAATGAGCAGTTCTTC.

The table lists this clonotype with a few counts. The V call is TRBV19, the J call TRBJ2-1; D possibly corresponds to TRBD2 (6 bases). From germline, CDR1 is LNHDA and CDR2 SQIVND (reference sequence). The CDR3 runs 15 residues. Between the trimmed V and J ends, which lost 6 bases and 6 bases, there was a span of 18 bases. DNA for the CDR3: TGTGCCAGTAGGAGTGGACTCACGGGGGTCAATGAGCAGTTCTTC. Its protein product is CASRSGLTGVNEQFF. The full variable domain, with the rest looked up from reference TRBV19 and TRBJ2-1, is DGGITQSPKYLFRKEGQNVTLSCEQNLNHDAMYWYRQDPGQGLRLIYYSQIVNDFQKGDIAEGYSVSREKKESFPLTVTSAQKNPTAFYLCASRSGLTGVNEQFFGPGTRLTVL.

The V gene is TRBV10-3, the J gene TRBJ2-3; 7 bases line up with TRBD2. The CDR3 has 14 residues. V was pared by 8 bases and J by 2 bases, with 7 bases of the junction left unmatched. Germline V gene lookup returns CDR1 ENHRY and CDR2 SYGVKD. The CDR3 coding sequence is TGTGCCATCGCATTTGCGGGGGACACAGATACGCAGTATTTT. Translated: CAIAFAGDTDTQYF.

The CDR3 loop is CASSEQGSNEKLFF. CDR3 nucleotides: TGTGCCAGCAGCGAACAGGGGAGTAATGAAAAACTGTTTTTT. The chain combines TRBV11-2 with TRBJ1-4, with TRBD1 identical over 7 bases. The CDR3 spans 14 residues. CDR1 SGHAT and CDR2 FQNNGV come from the germline V gene. J was trimmed by 4 bases and V by 5 bases; bases with no gene match: 4.

The chain recombines TRBV5-1 with TRBJ2-1; D may be TRBD1 or TRBD2 (5 bases each). Germline CDR1 SGHRS, CDR2 YFSETQ. The CDR3 loop spans 13 amino acids. The V end was cut by 7 bases, the J end by 9 bases, with 17 bases between. The CDR3 nucleotides are TGCGCCAGCGCCGGGACGCCAAGGCCTGAGCAGTTCTTC. Protein: CASAGTPRPEQFF.

This chain's CDR3 is CSVEGVSSWARGYTF. CDR3 nucleotides: TGCAGCGTTGAAGGCGTCTCGAGCTGGGCGCGCGGCTACACCTTC. The J gene is TRBJ1-2, the V gene TRBV29-1; D ambiguous. Trimming removed 1 base from V and 8 bases from J, with 20 bases in between. The CDR3 runs 15 residues. CDR1 is SQVTM, CDR2 ANQGSEA, per germline.

J is TRBJ2-1 and V is TRBV10-3, with D tentatively TRBD2 (6 bases). From germline, CDR1 is ENHRY and CDR2 SYGVKD. This CDR3 is 14 amino acids long. The germline V and J ends were trimmed by 8 bases and 3 bases, with 14 bases remaining between them. This CDR3 is CAIVRGTYYNEQFF. For the CDR3, the DNA is TGTGCCATCGTACGGGGGACGTACTACAATGAGCAGTTCTTC.

The chain links TRBV11-2 to TRBJ2-3; D possibly matches TRBD1 or TRBD2 (5 bases each). Trimming took 2 bases from V and 1 from J, leaving 10 bases between them. Germline V gene sequence: CDR1 SGHAT, CDR2 FQNNGV. The CDR3 extends over 15 amino acids. The CDR3 DNA reads as TGTGCCAGCAGCTTACGACGGGACCGCACAGATACGCAGTATTTT. Its protein product is CASSLRRDRTDTQYF.

The V and J genes are TRBV7-2 and TRBJ2-1, with TRBD2 matching over 13 bases. V shed 5 bases, J shed 9 bases, and the junction held 7 bases outside the gene matches. The CDR3 extends over 15 amino acids. Per germline, CDR1 SGHTA and CDR2 FQGNSA. This CDR3 reads CASSTGLAGAGEQFF. The CDR3 bases are TGTGCCAGCAGCACCGGACTAGCGGGAGCTGGTGAGCAGTTCTTC. The variable domain in full, completed from reference TRBV7-2 and TRBJ2-1, reads GAGVSQSPSNKVTEKGKDVELRCDPISGHTALYWYRQSLGQGLEFLIYFQGNSAPDKSGLPSDRFSAERTGGSVSTLTIQRTQQEDSAVYLCASSTGLAGAGEQFFGPGTRLTVL.

The V gene is TRBV5-5, the J gene TRBJ1-2; 7 bases agree with TRBD1. This CDR3 comprises 15 residues. Trimming at V came to 4 bases and at J to 6 bases, leaving 12 bases not matched to a gene. Looked up from germline, CDR1 is SGHKS and CDR2 is YYEKEE (reference sequence). CDR3 loop: CASSPTSDRVNGYTF. CDR3 bases: TGTGCCAGCAGCCCCACCAGTGACAGGGTGAATGGCTACACCTTC.

The chain is built from TRBV12-3 or TRBV12-4 and TRBJ2-3; D gene ambiguous. Trimming left V 5 bases short and J 2 bases short, with 8 bases between. The CDR3 has 13 residues. The CDR3, as DNA: TGTGCCAGCAGTCTTTTGGACACAGATACGCAGTATTTT. Its translation is CASSLLDTDTQYF.

This chain joins TRBV20-1 and TRBJ2-3; 13 bases agree with TRBD2. Per germline, CDR1 DFQATT and CDR2 SNEGSKA (reference sequence). The CDR3 has 19 amino acids. The V gene end was trimmed by 0 bases and the J gene end by 2 bases; junction bases not matched to a gene: 11. Here the CDR3 DNA reads TGCAGTGCTAGAGATAGGAGGAGACTAGCGGGAGGCCCCACAGATACGCAGTATTTT. This encodes CSARDRRRLAGGPTDTQYF.

The J gene is TRBJ1-1, the V gene TRBV10-3; D remains unclear. The V gene lost 5 bases and the J gene lost 5 bases, with 6 bases spanning the gap. The CDR3 has 11 residues. CDR1 is ENHRY and CDR2 is SYGVKD in the germline V gene. The CDR3 coding sequence is TGTGCCATCAGTCCCGGGACTGAAGCTTTCTTT. Its translation is CAISPGTEAFF.

The V gene is TRBV5-1, the J gene TRBJ2-2, with TRBD2 matching 11 bases. The CDR3 length is 15 residues. The junction had 6 bases not matched to a gene; V was cut back by 4 bases and J by 7 bases. Germline V gives CDR1 SGHRS, CDR2 YFSETQ. The CDR3 nucleotides read TGCGCCAGCAGCCCGACTAGCGGGAATATCGGGGAGCTGTTTTTT. It yields the protein CASSPTSGNIGELFF.

This clonotype was seen a few times. The chain combines TRBV7-8 with TRBJ2-1, with TRBD2 identical over 9 bases. Germline assignment: CDR1 SGHVS and CDR2 FQNEAQ. The CDR3 sequence is 14 residues long. The ends lost 1 base at V and 9 bases at J; junction bases unmatched: 4. CDR3 bases: TGTGCCAGCAGCTTAGTAGCGGGAGCAGGTGAGCAGTTCTTC. Amino acid sequence: CASSLVAGAGEQFF.

A few counts support this clonotype. This chain's CDR3 is CASSSAVGPETQYF. The CDR3 coding sequence is TGCGCCAGCAGCTCGGCGGTAGGGCCCGAGACCCAGTACTTC. V and J are TRBV5-1 and TRBJ2-5; D unresolved. Germline V gene sequence: CDR1 SGHRS, CDR2 YFSETQ. This CDR3 comprises 14 residues. Trimming removed 3 bases from V and 5 bases from J, with 14 bases in between. Combining the CDR3 with reference TRBV5-1 and TRBJ2-5 gives the whole variable domain KAGVTQTPRYLIKTRGQQVTLSCSPISGHRSVSWYQQTPGQGLQFLFEYFSETQRNKGNFPGRFSGRQFSNSRSEMNVSTLELGDSALYLCASSSAVGPETQYFGPGTRLLVL.